The T cell receptor beta chain described here comes from a study of OX40 agonist ivuxolimab in advanced cancers. Looking at the study overall: Patients received ivuxolimab, an intravenous treatment, every 2 weeks at 0.01 to 10 mg/kg. Partial responses, seen in three patients, involved one hepatocellular carcinoma and two cutaneous melanomas. Averaging about 60 years in age, with a range of roughly 20 to 90, the cohort was 65% to 85% male. Study-wide points: Partial responders at 0.1-3.0 mg/kg had among the lowest clonal expansion.

The CDR3 is 15 residues long. V shed 0 bases, J shed 4 bases, and the junction held 1 base outside the gene matches. Germline CDR1 PRHDT, CDR2 FYEKMQ (reference sequence). The data were produced by immunoSEQ multiplex PCR, yet TCRdb's version contains in-frame clones alone and is incomplete. Among tens of thousands of clones listed, about 94% were seen once. A note on this clone: Its antigen is still unknown.

This sample comprised CD4+ or CD8+ T cells sorted from blood, obtained in a trial of the OX40 agonist ivuxolimab. The chain carries TRBV13 and TRBJ2-1, with 9 positions matching TRBD1. The receptor was derived from an adult with an advanced solid tumor such as melanoma, head and neck, liver or kidney cancer. The CDR3 here is CASSLGGQGYNEQFF. The DNA of the CDR3 is TGTGCCAGCAGCTTAGGGGGACAGGGTTACAATGAGCAGTTCTTC. The whole variable domain, filled in from reference TRBV13 and TRBJ2-1, reads AAGVIQSPRHLIKEKRETATLKCYPIPRHDTVYWYQQGPGQDPQFLISFYEKMQSDKGSIPDRFSAQQFSDYHSELNMSSLELGDSALYFCASSLGGQGYNEQFFGPGTRLTVL.